One and the same sample provided the 30 T cell receptor beta chains below, sequenced in a study of early stage breast cancer tumors. Profiled with immunoSEQ multiplex PCR; TCRdb holds only in-frame clones, not every one. This table has about 6,000 clones, 75% to 80% appearing once. The material sequenced was normal breast tissue next to the tumor. The receptor source for this set is a person aged 70 to 85 with breast cancer.

The V gene is TRBV5-4, the J gene TRBJ1-1; no reliable D call. Trimming cost V 6 bases and J 1 base, with 19 bases left between them. The CDR3 has 16 residues. Germline V gene lookup returns CDR1 SGHNT and CDR2 YYREEE (reference sequence). The CDR3, as DNA: TGTGCCAGCAACCCTCGTCCCCGGGGTTGGAACACTGAAGCTTTCTTT. The encoded protein is CASNPRPRGWNTEAFF.

The V and J genes are TRBV6-6 and TRBJ2-4, with D perhaps matching TRBD1 (5 bases). Trimming removed 5 bases at V and 5 bases at J, with 10 bases between. The CDR3 loop spans 13 amino acids. Germline loops: CDR1 MNHNY, CDR2 SVGAGI (reference sequence). As DNA, the CDR3 is TGTGCCAGCAGTCTGAAGACAGAAAACATTCAGTACTTC. It is translated as CASSLKTENIQYF.

The sample holds one count of this clone. The rearrangement joins TRBV21-1 to TRBJ1-6. TRBV21-1 is deemed a pseudogene. This CDR3 is 18 amino acids long. CDR3 nucleotide sequence: TGTGCCAGCAGCCGACCGGGAGGGGGGCCCACCTATAATTCACCCCTCCACTTT. Encoded protein: CASSRPGGGPTYNSPLHF.

The chain couples TRBV27 to TRBJ1-4, with TRBD1 matching 8 bases. This CDR3 has 14 amino acids. CDR1 MNHEY and CDR2 SMNVEV come from the germline V gene (reference sequence). Trimming cost V 6 bases and J 7 bases; bases outside gene matches: 7. CDR3 sequence (DNA): TGTGCCAGCAGGGCAGGGGGCGGAGGTGAAAAACTGTTTTTT. It yields the protein CASRAGGGGEKLFF.

The rearrangement joins TRBV11-2 to TRBJ1-1, with unresolved D. Per germline, CDR1 SGHAT and CDR2 FQNNGV. The CDR3 loop spans 13 amino acids. The V gene lost 0 bases and the J gene lost 1 base, with 3 bases spanning the gap. The CDR3 coding sequence is TGTGCCAGCAGCTTAGAGCGGAACACTGAAGCTTTCTTT. Translating gives CASSLERNTEAFF.

The genes are TRBV2 and TRBJ2-7; D gene uncertain. The germline V gene encodes CDR1 SNHLY and CDR2 FYNNEI. The CDR3 extends over 12 amino acids. Trimming left V 7 bases short and J 5 bases short, with 12 bases between. CDR3 coding DNA: TGTGCCAGCAAGAGAGATGGAGACGAGCAGTACTTC. Residues: CASKRDGDEQYF.

The chain employs TRBV18 and TRBJ2-6, with D tentatively TRBD2 (5 bases). The CDR3 is made up of 17 amino acids. Germline V gene data show CDR1 as KGHSH and CDR2 as LQKENI. V gave up 7 bases and J gave up 0 bases, with 16 bases separating them. CDR3: CASLGVGDYSGANVLTF. The CDR3 bases are TGTGCCAGCTTAGGAGTCGGGGATTACTCTGGGGCCAACGTCCTGACTTTC. The full variable domain, completed using reference TRBV18 and TRBJ2-6, is NAGVMQNPRHLVRRRGQEARLRCSPMKGHSHVYWYRQLPEEGLKFMVYLQKENIIDESGMPKERFSAEFPKEGPSILRIQQVVRGDSAAYFCASLGVGDYSGANVLTFGAGSRLTVL.

The rearrangement links TRBV4-2 to TRBJ2-3; TRBD2 agrees at 11 bases. Germline-derived CDR1 and CDR2 are LGHNA and YNFKEQ. The CDR3 is 18 residues long. The V segment lost 4 bases and the J segment 0 bases; nucleotides outside the gene matches: 9. As DNA, the CDR3 is TGTGCCAGCAGCCTCCAGACTAGCGGGGATACTAGCACAGATACGCAGTATTTT. It codes for CASSLQTSGDTSTDTQYF.

This clone was seen only a few times. The chain links TRBV19 to TRBJ1-6, with 7 bases matching TRBD1. The CDR3 totals 17 residues. Germline values: CDR1 LNHDA, CDR2 SQIVND (reference sequence). V gave up 3 bases and J gave up 5 bases; unmatched junction bases: 10. CDR3 protein: CASSILRQGPHNSPLHF. The CDR3 DNA reads TGTGCCAGTAGTATCCTTCGACAGGGACCTCATAATTCACCCCTCCACTTT.

The rearrangement links TRBV10-1 to TRBJ2-3; 9 nucleotides match TRBD1. Germline trimming cut 7 bases from V and 3 bases from J; bases unmatched to any gene: 8. The CDR3 covers 15 residues. Germline-derived CDR1 and CDR2 are WNHNN and SYGVQD (reference sequence). The CDR3 DNA reads as TGCGCCAGCACTCCGGACAGGGGAGGGACAGATACGCAGTATTTT. Amino acids: CASTPDRGGTDTQYF.

Only a few counts were recorded for this clone. J is TRBJ1-5 and V is TRBV13, with D perhaps TRBD1 (6 bases). Trimming pared 5 bases from V and 2 bases from J, leaving 19 bases between. Germline V gene lookup returns CDR1 PRHDT and CDR2 FYEKMQ (reference sequence). The CDR3 has 17 amino acids. This chain's CDR3 is CASSQRDTPFGNQPQHF. CDR3 coding DNA: TGTGCCAGCAGCCAACGGGACACGCCGTTTGGCAATCAGCCCCAGCATTTT.

The chain links TRBV18 to TRBJ1-4; 10 positions agree with TRBD1. Germline assignment: CDR1 KGHSH and CDR2 LQKENI. This CDR3 is built from 16 residues. V lost 2 bases and J lost 10; bases outside the gene matches: 10. The CDR3 bases are TGTGCCAGCTCACCATCCTCGACAGGGGGCGCGGGAAAACTGTTTTTT. Translation gives CASSPSSTGGAGKLFF.

The V call is TRBV4-3, the J call TRBJ2-2, with TRBD2 matching 9 bases. J lost 6 bases, V lost 0 bases, and 5 bases had no gene match. Per the germline V gene, CDR1 is LGHNA and CDR2 is YSLEER. This CDR3 has 16 residues. As DNA, the CDR3 is TGCGCCAGCAGCCAAGATCTACTAGCGGGCGCCGGGGAGCTGTTTTTT. Translated, it gives CASSQDLLAGAGELFF.

The J gene is TRBJ2-7, the V gene TRBV5-8; D is unresolved. Trimming took 4 bases from V and 3 from J, leaving 14 bases between them. The CDR3 is 14 residues long. Germline V CDR1 and CDR2: SGHTS, YDEGEE. CDR3 DNA sequence: TGTGCCAGCAGCCGTCCGTCTACCGTCTACGAGCAGTACTTC. Protein: CASSRPSTVYEQYF.

This clone is a singleton in its sample. The J gene is TRBJ1-1, the V gene TRBV6-5; D gene ambiguous. The V gene's germline CDR1 is MNHEY and CDR2 SVGAGI. The CDR3 totals 15 residues. V dropped 6 bases and J dropped 6 bases, with 20 bases sitting between them. The CDR3 nucleotides are TGTGCCAGCAGAAACAATCCGGGGAGAGAGGCTGAAGCTTTCTTT. Protein: CASRNNPGREAEAFF.

This sequence joins TRBV18 and TRBJ1-6, with 8 bases aligning to TRBD1. V shed 5 bases, J shed 0 bases, and the junction held 3 bases outside the gene matches. CDR3 length: 16 residues. Germline CDR1 reads KGHSH; CDR2 reads LQKENI. The CDR3 DNA sequence: TGTGCCAGCTCAAGGGACAGGAGCTCCTATAATTCACCCCTCCACTTT. Translation gives CASSRDRSSYNSPLHF.

This clone was found a few times. No conserved phenylalanine or tryptophan is present at the end of the CDR3, so a read error is the likely explanation. Because the CDR3's place on the DNA is in doubt, the DNA is left out and the CDR3 is given as listed by TCRdb. The J gene is TRBJ2-3, the V gene TRBV11-3; TRBD2, the table's D call, lacks a check against the DNA. Germline CDR1 reads SGHNT; CDR2 reads YENEEA. The CDR3 has 10 amino acids, counting both end residues. The CDR3: CASSLETDSG.

This clone was found a few times. The chain recombines TRBV28 with TRBJ1-6, with 8 bases aligning to TRBD1. CDR3 length equals 14 residues. V gave up 6 bases and J gave up 7 bases; unmatched junction bases: 5. The germline V gene has CDR1 MDHEN and CDR2 SYDVKM. CDR3 loop: CASRWTGRNSPLHF. CDR3 in DNA: TGTGCCAGCAGGTGGACAGGGCGCAATTCACCCCTCCACTTT.

The chain couples TRBV18 to TRBJ1-3, with unresolved D. The CDR3 runs to 13 residues. V lost 6 bases, J lost 3 bases, and 9 bases lay in between. CDR1 and CDR2 (germline): KGHSH, LQKENI. CDR3: CASSPSYGNTIYF. In DNA form, the CDR3 reads TGTGCCAGCTCGCCTAGCTATGGAAACACCATATATTTT.

The chain links TRBV5-1 to TRBJ2-2, with D uncertain. The CDR3 length is 16 residues. Trimming removed 0 bases at V and 4 bases at J, with 13 bases between. Germline V gene lookup returns CDR1 SGHRS and CDR2 YFSETQ. CDR3 amino acids: CASSLVSPPGTGELFF. The CDR3, as DNA: TGCGCCAGCAGCTTGGTCTCCCCACCAGGCACCGGGGAGCTGTTTTTT. Filled out from reference TRBV5-1 and TRBJ2-2, the complete variable domain reads KAGVTQTPRYLIKTRGQQVTLSCSPISGHRSVSWYQQTPGQGLQFLFEYFSETQRNKGNFPGRFSGRQFSNSRSEMNVSTLELGDSALYLCASSLVSPPGTGELFFGEGSRLTVL.

The chain is built from TRBV5-1 and TRBJ2-3; 8 positions agree with TRBD2. From germline, CDR1 is SGHRS and CDR2 YFSETQ. CDR3 length: 17 amino acids. V dropped 0 bases and J dropped 1; count of bases not matched to a gene: 7. In DNA, the CDR3 is TGCGCCAGCAGCTTGGATGGTGGGCGGGGGGGCACAGATACGCAGTATTTT. Encoded protein: CASSLDGGRGGTDTQYF.

This chain connects TRBV7-9 to TRBJ1-2; the match to TRBD1 covers 9 bases. J gave up 5 bases and V 5 bases, and 3 bases lay outside the gene matches. There are 13 residues in the CDR3. Looked up from germline, CDR1 is SEHNR and CDR2 is FQNEAQ (reference sequence). The CDR3 protein is CASSVGQGYGYTF. The DNA of the CDR3 is TGTGCCAGCAGCGTGGGACAGGGATATGGCTACACCTTC.

The gene calls are TRBV7-2 and TRBJ1-6, with D possibly being TRBD1 (6 bases). The CDR3 runs 16 residues. Trimming removed 1 base from V and 6 bases from J, with 13 bases in between. Germline V gene sequence: CDR1 SGHTA, CDR2 FQGNSA. The CDR3 DNA is TGTGCCAGCAGCTTAGTATACGACAGGTCTAATTCACCCCTCCACTTT. Its translation is CASSLVYDRSNSPLHF.

V and J are TRBV4-1 and TRBJ2-1, with TRBD2 matching 7 bases. This CDR3 is built from 16 residues. Trimming at V came to 3 bases and at J to 8 bases, leaving 13 bases not matched to a gene. Germline lookup yields CDR1 MGHRA and CDR2 YSYEKL. The DNA of the CDR3 is TGCGCCAGCAGCCACCTCCCCACTAGCGTTGGGGATGAGCAGTTCTTC. Translation: CASSHLPTSVGDEQFF.

V and J are TRBV7-2 and TRBJ2-7; 12 bases are a match to TRBD2. The CDR3 covers 15 residues. Germline-derived CDR1 and CDR2 are SGHTA and FQGNSA. Trimming at V came to 4 bases and at J to 4 bases, leaving 5 bases not matched to a gene. The DNA of the CDR3 is TGTGCCAGCAGCTGGGCTAGCGGGGGGGAATACGAGCAGTACTTC. Its translation is CASSWASGGEYEQYF.

The rearrangement links TRBV6-5 to TRBJ2-7; D unresolved. The CDR3 consists of 13 residues. The germline V gene has CDR1 MNHEY and CDR2 SVGAGI. Trimming took off 9 bases at V and 0 bases at J, with 12 bases between the two ends. The CDR3, as DNA: TGTGCCAGTAAGTGGGCGAGCTCCTACGAGCAGTACTTC. Protein sequence: CASKWASSYEQYF.

The sample holds one count of this clone. V usage is TRBV11-2 and J usage is TRBJ2-7; 9 bases line up with TRBD1. Germline loops: CDR1 SGHAT, CDR2 FQNNGV. The CDR3 has 15 residues. V was pared by 6 bases and J by 4 bases, with 10 bases of the junction left unmatched. The CDR3 is CASRRSTGQGYEQYF. The CDR3, as DNA: TGTGCCAGCAGACGATCTACGGGACAGGGTTACGAGCAGTACTTC.

The J gene is TRBJ2-5, the V gene TRBV7-2, with 10 nucleotides matching TRBD1. This CDR3 is 18 amino acids long. Unmatched junction bases numbered 24, after V lost 5 bases and J lost 12 bases. CDR1 is SGHTA, CDR2 FQGNSA, per germline. The CDR3 coding sequence is TGTGCCAGCAGCCCCCGGACAGGGGGGGGATTAGCTTCCCTACAGGAGTACTTC. Protein product: CASSPRTGGGLASLQEYF. The full variable domain, with the rest looked up from reference TRBV7-2 and TRBJ2-5, is GAGVSQSPSNKVTEKGKDVELRCDPISGHTALYWYRQSLGQGLEFLIYFQGNSAPDKSGLPSDRFSAERTGGSVSTLTIQRTQQEDSAVYLCASSPRTGGGLASLQEYFGPGTRLLVL.

This clone was detected a few times. This chain joins TRBV2 and TRBJ1-1, with 7 bases fitting TRBD1. The CDR3 totals 13 residues. V dropped 4 bases and J dropped 5; count of bases not matched to a gene: 4. Germline-derived CDR1 and CDR2 are SNHLY and FYNNEI. CDR3 in amino acids: CASSAGGSTEAFF. CDR3 sequence (DNA): TGTGCCAGCAGTGCAGGGGGAAGTACTGAAGCTTTCTTT.

The genes are TRBV28 and TRBJ1-1; TRBD1 matches at 8 bases. The germline V gene has CDR1 MDHEN and CDR2 SYDVKM. V was pared by 5 bases and J by 3 bases, with 8 bases of the junction left unmatched. The CDR3 sequence is 15 residues long. CDR3 protein: CASSVQGVGDTEAFF. CDR3 DNA sequence: TGTGCCAGCAGTGTACAGGGGGTCGGGGACACTGAAGCTTTCTTT.